A single sample gave rise to the 19 T cell receptor beta chains below, sequenced in a study of human T cells and chemical hapten exposure. Time point specified: patch test 3, about 24 weeks after DPC sensitization. Treatment noted: therapeutic diphenylcyclopropenone sensitization with weekly scalp DPC. From the RACE reads, TCRdb called clonotypes with MiXCR, one entry per CDR3 protein. In the table there are more than 150,000 distinct CDR3 sequences, around 25% of which are singletons. Sequencing used whole blood, obtained in connection with sensitization to the hapten diphenylcyclopropenone (DPC). These receptors originate from a woman aged 40-49 years with alopecia areata. Some clones in this sample may be carry-over from other donors' samples.

The rearrangement uses TRBV6-6 and TRBJ2-3, with D tentatively TRBD1 (6 bases). Germline loops: CDR1 MNHNY, CDR2 SVGAGI (reference sequence). CDR3 length equals 15 residues. Trimming left V 6 bases short and J 2 bases short, with 15 bases between. CDR3 sequence: CASRPAGEYTDTQYF. In DNA, the CDR3 is TGTGCCAGCAGACCAGCAGGGGAATACACAGATACGCAGTATTTT.

This clonotype was seen more than once but under ten times. The chain employs TRBV29-1 and TRBJ1-1; 9 nucleotides agree with TRBD1. Unmatched junction bases numbered 4, after V lost 3 bases and J lost 2 bases. Per germline, CDR1 SQVTM and CDR2 ANQGSEA. This CDR3 has 14 amino acids. The CDR3 region is CSVDGDRVNTEAFF. CDR3 bases: TGCAGCGTTGACGGGGACAGGGTCAACACTGAAGCTTTCTTT.

This clonotype showed up just a few times. The CDR3 DNA reads TGTGCCAGCAGCCCCCGAGCGGGAGGGTTATTTGAGCAGTACTTC. It translates to CASSPRAGGLFEQYF. This chain uses TRBV7-2 with TRBJ2-7; 10 bases are shared with TRBD2. Unmatched junction bases numbered 11, after V lost 5 bases and J lost 7 bases. This CDR3 is built from 15 residues. The germline V gene encodes CDR1 SGHTA and CDR2 FQGNSA.

The V gene is TRBV28, the J gene TRBJ2-1; possibly TRBD2 for D (5 bases). The ends were cut back, 8 bases at V and 9 bases at J, with 14 bases in the middle. The CDR3 extends over 12 amino acids. Germline loops: CDR1 MDHEN, CDR2 SYDVKM. The CDR3 nucleotides are TGTGCCAGCGGACTCCCCTATGGTGAGCAGTTCTTC. It yields the protein CASGLPYGEQFF.

This clonotype has just a few counts. The chain recombines TRBV5-1 with TRBJ2-5; 9 nucleotides align to TRBD2. The CDR3 has 15 residues. CDR1 and CDR2 from the germline V gene are SGHRS and YFSETQ. Trimming took 4 bases from V and 4 from J; bases not matched to a gene: 8. CDR3: CASSVAGGPVETQYF. CDR3 in DNA: TGCGCCAGCAGCGTGGCGGGAGGGCCGGTAGAGACCCAGTACTTC.

This clonotype was seen more than once but under ten times. In DNA, the CDR3 is TGCAGCGTCGCCGGGACTAGCGGGTTTCAAGAGACCCAGTACTTC. This encodes CSVAGTSGFQETQYF. V and J are TRBV29-1 and TRBJ2-5; 12 bases match TRBD2. V lost 6 bases, J lost 2 bases, and 7 bases stayed unmatched. Germline V gene data show CDR1 as SQVTM and CDR2 as ANQGSEA. This CDR3 comprises 15 residues.

This clonotype came up a few times. This chain uses TRBV29-1 with TRBJ2-5; 7 positions agree with TRBD1. Germline loops: CDR1 SQVTM, CDR2 ANQGSEA. Trimming took 4 bases from V and 5 from J; bases not matched to a gene: 13. The CDR3 has 15 amino acids. The CDR3 reads CSVASHGTVGETQYF. CDR3 DNA sequence: TGCAGCGTTGCCTCACACGGGACAGTAGGTGAGACCCAGTACTTC.

The J gene is TRBJ2-6, the V gene TRBV11-2, with D perhaps TRBD2 (5 bases). Germline V gene data show CDR1 as SGHAT and CDR2 as FQNNGV. V shed 1 base and J shed 0 bases, with 7 bases lying between them. This CDR3 contains 16 residues. The CDR3 DNA reads as TGTGCCAGCAGCTTAGTCGGAGGCTCTGGGGCCAACGTCCTGACTTTC. Protein product: CASSLVGGSGANVLTF.

This clonotype showed up just a few times. The rearrangement links TRBV20-1 to TRBJ1-3; 11 bases align to TRBD1. With V trimmed by 3 bases and J by 2 bases, 0 bases remained unmatched. The CDR3 covers 14 residues. Germline CDR1 DFQATT, CDR2 SNEGSKA (reference sequence). CDR3 bases: TGCAGTGCTAGGGACAGGGGGCCTGGAAACACCATATATTTT. As protein: CSARDRGPGNTIYF.

This clonotype has a handful of counts. The J gene is TRBJ2-7, the V gene TRBV6-2 or TRBV6-3; 9 bases line up with TRBD2. The germline V gene has CDR1 MNHEY and CDR2 SVGEGT. The CDR3 sequence is 16 residues long. Germline trimming cut 7 bases from V and 5 bases from J; bases unmatched to any gene: 15. The DNA for the CDR3 is TGTGCCAGCACCTTAGGATTAGCGGGAGTCTTCCACGAGCAGTACTTC. Its translation is CASTLGLAGVFHEQYF.

In its sample, this clonotype is medium-sized. The V and J genes are TRBV27 and TRBJ1-5, with a possible D match to TRBD1 (5 bases). The CDR3 sequence is 16 residues long. V was shortened by 5 bases and J by 0 bases, with 14 bases between the two germline ends. Germline CDR1 MNHEY, CDR2 SMNVEV (reference sequence). The CDR3 is CASSAPQGYSNQPQHF. The CDR3 nucleotides are TGTGCCAGCAGTGCACCCCAGGGTTATAGCAATCAGCCCCAGCATTTT.

V is TRBV6-2 or TRBV6-3 and J is TRBJ1-5; D unresolved. Trimming took off 0 bases at V and 2 bases at J, with 5 bases between the two ends. The CDR3 is made up of 14 amino acids. Germline V lookup: CDR1 MNHEY, CDR2 SVGEGT. As DNA, the CDR3 is TGTGCCAGCAGTTACTCAGGGCGCAATCAGCCCCAGCATTTT. This encodes CASSYSGRNQPQHF.

This clonotype was recorded at least ten times. This chain joins TRBV29-1 and TRBJ2-5; D is possibly TRBD2 (6 bases). The CDR3 loop spans 13 amino acids. Trimming took off 6 bases at V and 2 bases at J, with 13 bases between the two ends. CDR1 SQVTM and CDR2 ANQGSEA come from the germline V gene. CDR3 sequence (DNA): TGCAGCGTCCACCTTAGCGGACAAGAGACCCAGTACTTC. The encoded protein is CSVHLSGQETQYF.

Concerning this clonotype: An end of the junction does not agree with germline; a read error may underlie this. The gene calls are TRBV5-1 and TRBJ1-5; D uncertain. The CDR3 runs to 15 residues. The V gene's germline CDR1 is SGHRS and CDR2 YFSETQ. CDR3 sequence: CASSLVPGSSQPQHF. The CDR3 nucleotides are TGCGCCAGCAGCTTGGTTCCGGGTAGCAGTCAGCCCCAGCATTTT.

The chain employs TRBV11-3 and TRBJ2-1; TRBD2 matches at 11 bases. This CDR3 has 15 amino acids. Trimming cost V 5 bases and J 7 bases; bases outside gene matches: 7. CDR1 is SGHNT and CDR2 is YENEEA in the germline V gene. This CDR3 reads CASSTRGLAENEQFF. CDR3 nucleotides: TGTGCCAGCAGCACCCGGGGACTAGCGGAGAATGAGCAGTTCTTC.

This clonotype was seen more than once but under ten times. V usage is TRBV29-1 and J usage is TRBJ1-1, with 8 bases matching TRBD1. Germline loops: CDR1 SQVTM, CDR2 ANQGSEA. J gave up 3 bases and V 4 bases, and 1 base lay outside the gene matches. This CDR3 is built from 12 residues. CDR3 in amino acids: CSVGQGYTEAFF. The DNA for the CDR3 is TGCAGCGTTGGACAGGGGTACACTGAAGCTTTCTTT.

V gene TRBV2 combines with J gene TRBJ2-1, with D perhaps TRBD1 (5 bases). CDR3 size: 15 residues. Trimming took off 1 base at V and 0 bases at J, with 7 bases between the two ends. Germline lookup yields CDR1 SNHLY and CDR2 FYNNEI. The CDR3 DNA follows: TGTGCCAGCAGTGAAGAGGGGATCTCCTACAATGAGCAGTTCTTC. It yields the protein CASSEEGISYNEQFF. The variable domain in full, with the rest retrieved from reference TRBV2 and TRBJ2-1, is EPEVTQTPSHQVTQMGQEVILRCVPISNHLYFYWYRQILGQKVEFLVSFYNNEISEKSEIFDDQFSVERPDGSNFTLKIRSTKLEDSAMYFCASSEEGISYNEQFFGPGTRLTVL.

This chain uses TRBV28 with TRBJ2-7, with TRBD1 identical over 12 bases. CDR1 is MDHEN, CDR2 SYDVKM, per germline. The V gene end was trimmed by 7 bases and the J gene end by 4 bases; junction bases not matched to a gene: 8. The length of the CDR3 is 15 residues. Written as DNA, the CDR3 is TGTGCCAGCATCCGGCCGGGACAGGGGGCGTACGAGCAGTACTTC. Translating gives CASIRPGQGAYEQYF.

The chain is built from TRBV6-2 or TRBV6-3 and TRBJ2-7, with 7 nucleotides matching TRBD1. Germline V gene data show CDR1 as MNHEY and CDR2 as SVGEGT. Unmatched junction bases numbered 6, after V lost 4 bases and J lost 0 bases. This CDR3 region has 15 residues. The CDR3 DNA follows: TGTGCCAGCAGTTCCTACCGGGACAGCTCCTACGAGCAGTACTTC. Its protein is CASSSYRDSSYEQYF.